This T cell receptor (beta chain) is drawn from a study of T cell responses to AZD1222 COVID-19 vaccine. Study-wide results and caveats: Possibly, clonal diversity was underestimated; donors were largely white British and included more females. In all cases, repertoires were sampled only after the peak T cell response. The CD4 TCRs associated with vaccination extended across spike and predominated at 160-218 and 743-854.

A word on this clone: No antigen is known for it.

J gave up 4 bases and V 0 bases, and 6 bases lay outside the gene matches. The CDR3 loop spans 16 amino acids. The germline CDR1 and CDR2 sequences are LGHDT and YNNKEL (reference sequence). TCRdb's copy holds only in-frame clones and misses some; the assay was immunoSEQ multiplex PCR. Here the sample spans approximately 150,000 clones, 91% being singletons. V is TRBV3-1 (or the pseudogene TRBV3-2) and J is TRBJ2-1, with TRBD1 identical over 7 bases. The sample was peripheral blood, taken on day 0 of AZD1222 vaccination. The TCR comes from an adult in good health. CDR3 nucleotide sequence: TGTGCCAGCAGCCAAGAGGTGCAGGGGGTGTACAATGAGCAGTTCTTC. Protein: CASSQEVQGVYNEQFF.